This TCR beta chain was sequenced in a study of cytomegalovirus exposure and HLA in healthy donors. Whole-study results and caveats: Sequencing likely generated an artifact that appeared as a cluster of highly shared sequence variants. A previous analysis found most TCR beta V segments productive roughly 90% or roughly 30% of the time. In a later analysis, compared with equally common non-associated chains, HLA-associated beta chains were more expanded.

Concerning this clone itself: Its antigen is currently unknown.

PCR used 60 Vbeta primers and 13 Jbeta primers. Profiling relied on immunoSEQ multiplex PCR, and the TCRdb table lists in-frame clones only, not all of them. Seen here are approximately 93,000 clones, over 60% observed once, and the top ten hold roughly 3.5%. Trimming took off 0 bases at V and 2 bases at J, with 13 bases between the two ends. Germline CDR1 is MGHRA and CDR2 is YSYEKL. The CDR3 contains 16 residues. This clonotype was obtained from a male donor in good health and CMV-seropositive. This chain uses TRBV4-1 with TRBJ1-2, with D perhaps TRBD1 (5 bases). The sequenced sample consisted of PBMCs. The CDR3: CASSQDNPGRNYGYTF. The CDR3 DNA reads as TGCGCCAGCAGCCAAGATAATCCAGGGAGGAACTATGGCTACACCTTC.